One and the same sample provided the 32 T cell receptor beta chains below, sequenced in a study of OX40 agonist ivuxolimab in advanced cancers. Sequencing was performed with immunoSEQ multiplex PCR; in TCRdb, only in-frame clones are kept and a portion is missing. This table has about 94,000 clones, more than 70% appearing once. The sequences come from CD4+ or CD8+ T cells sorted from blood, collected in a trial of the OX40 agonist ivuxolimab. These receptors all come from an adult with an advanced solid tumor such as melanoma, head and neck, liver or kidney cancer.

The J gene is TRBJ2-3, the V gene TRBV15; 7 bases fit TRBD1. Germline values: CDR1 LNHNV, CDR2 YYDKDF (reference sequence). V lost 0 bases and J lost 3; bases outside the gene matches: 6. The CDR3 consists of 16 residues. CDR3 DNA sequence: TGTGCCACCAGCAGAGAAAGTGGGACAGTTACAGATACGCAGTATTTT. Translation gives CATSRESGTVTDTQYF.

The chain is built from TRBV6-1 and TRBJ2-2; tentatively, D is TRBD1 or TRBD2 (6 bases each). V was clipped by 2 bases and J by 1 base, with 20 bases between them. The germline gives CDR1 MNHNS, CDR2 SASEGT. The CDR3 covers 19 residues. The CDR3 sequence is CASSERGTFRLLNTGELFF. The CDR3 region has the DNA TGTGCCAGCAGTGAAAGGGGGACTTTCCGACTTCTGAACACCGGGGAGCTGTTTTTT.

J is TRBJ2-1 and V is TRBV6-5; 9 nucleotides line up with TRBD1. Germline CDR1 reads MNHEY; CDR2 reads SVGAGI. The ends lost 6 bases at V and 9 bases at J; junction bases unmatched: 9. The CDR3 loop spans 14 amino acids. CDR3 region: CASRGTGIFSEQFF. The CDR3 DNA reads as TGTGCCAGCAGAGGGACAGGGATCTTCAGTGAGCAGTTCTTC.

The chain links TRBV5-6 to TRBJ1-1; D is possibly TRBD1 (5 bases). The CDR3 is 13 amino acids. The V gene's germline CDR1 is SGHDT and CDR2 YYEEEE. V was clipped by 3 bases and J by 5 bases, with 11 bases between them. CDR3 sequence (DNA): TGTGCCAGCAGCTGGGGGGGTAGGACTGAAGCTTTCTTT. Protein: CASSWGGRTEAFF. Filled out from reference TRBV5-6 and TRBJ1-1, the complete variable domain reads DAGVTQSPTHLIKTRGQQVTLRCSPKSGHDTVSWYQQALGQGPQFIFQYYEEEERQRGNFPDRFSGHQFPNYSSELNVNALLLGDSALYLCASSWGGRTEAFFGQGTRLTVV.

The CDR3 protein is CASSLATGGKGYTF. CDR3 DNA: TGTGCCAGCAGCTTGGCAACAGGGGGCAAAGGCTACACCTTC. V and J are TRBV7-6 and TRBJ1-2, with TRBD1 matching 9 bases. Germline V gene data show CDR1 as SGHVS and CDR2 as FNYEAQ. This CDR3 has 14 residues. With V trimmed by 3 bases and J by 8 bases, 7 bases remained unmatched.

This sequence joins TRBV6-1 and TRBJ2-1, with a tentative D call TRBD1 (7 bases). Between the trimmed V and J ends, which lost 6 bases and 7 bases, there was a span of 19 bases. Germline loops: CDR1 MNHNS, CDR2 SASEGT. The CDR3 covers 15 residues. The CDR3 loop is CASRGGQAGENEQFF. CDR3 DNA: TGTGCCAGCAGGGGAGGACAGGCCGGCGAAAATGAGCAGTTCTTC.

CDR3 in amino acids: CASSPRLGETQYF. For the CDR3, the DNA is TGTGCCAGCAGCCCAAGACTGGGAGAGACCCAGTACTTC. The chain joins TRBV11-2 to TRBJ2-5; D call uncertain. The CDR3 loop spans 13 amino acids. The V and J ends lost 5 bases and 4 bases respectively, with 11 bases between them. CDR1 is SGHAT and CDR2 is FQNNGV in the germline V gene. Together with reference TRBV11-2 and TRBJ2-5, the CDR3 gives the full variable domain: EAGVAQSPRYKIIEKRQSVAFWCNPISGHATLYWYQQILGQGPKLLIQFQNNGVVDDSQLPKDRFSAERLKGVDSTLKIQPAKLEDSAVYLCASSPRLGETQYFGPGTRLLVL.

This clone was seen just once. This rearrangement joins TRBV5-1 to TRBJ2-3, with 9 bases lining up with TRBD1. In germline, CDR1 is SGHRS, CDR2 YFSETQ. This CDR3 has 16 amino acids. With 3 bases clipped from V and 2 bases from J, the junction kept 7 bases outside the gene matches. In nucleotides, the CDR3 is TGCGCCAGCAGCTCCTCCGGGACAGGGACCACAGATACGCAGTATTTT. Translation: CASSSSGTGTTDTQYF.

This chain connects TRBV5-8 to TRBJ2-1; TRBD2 aligns across 8 bases. This CDR3 is 17 amino acids long. Germline V CDR1 and CDR2: SGHTS, YDEGEE. Trimming at V came to 0 bases and at J to 4 bases, leaving 9 bases not matched to a gene. The CDR3 reads CASSLVPGSGVYNEQFF. The CDR3 DNA is TGTGCCAGCAGCTTGGTCCCGGGTAGCGGGGTTTACAATGAGCAGTTCTTC.

The rearrangement links TRBV6-5 to TRBJ2-3; D unclear. CDR1 is MNHEY and CDR2 is SVGAGI in the germline V gene. The CDR3 has 14 residues. V lost 5 bases and J lost 7, with 16 bases in between. The CDR3 protein is CASSPVVTWYTQYF. In DNA form, the CDR3 reads TGTGCCAGCAGTCCCGTAGTGACCTGGTATACGCAGTATTTT.

This chain links TRBV5-1 with TRBJ2-7; D is perhaps TRBD1 (5 bases). Germline CDR1 and CDR2: SGHRS and YFSETQ. The ends were cut back, 4 bases at V and 3 bases at J, with 11 bases in the middle. This CDR3 is built from 13 residues. CDR3 coding DNA: TGCGCCAGCAGCGGAGACAGAAGCTACGAGCAGTACTTC. It yields the protein CASSGDRSYEQYF.

The CDR3 protein is CASSLGYSYGYTF. Written as DNA, the CDR3 is TGTGCCAGCAGCTTAGGGTACTCCTATGGCTACACCTTC. The V gene is TRBV7-8, the J gene TRBJ1-2; unclear D gene. CDR3 size: 13 residues. V shed 1 base and J shed 4 bases, with 7 bases lying between them. From germline, CDR1 is SGHVS and CDR2 FQNEAQ.

This clone came up a few times. J is TRBJ1-5 and V is TRBV7-2; D is uncertain. The germline CDR1 and CDR2 sequences are SGHTA and FQGNSA. Trimming shortened V by 4 bases and J by 3 bases, and 4 bases separated the two germline ends. This CDR3 is 12 amino acids long. In DNA, the CDR3 is TGTGCCAGCAGCTACTACAATCAGCCCCAGCATTTT. Amino acids: CASSYYNQPQHF. Filled out from reference TRBV7-2 and TRBJ1-5, the complete variable domain reads GAGVSQSPSNKVTEKGKDVELRCDPISGHTALYWYRQSLGQGLEFLIYFQGNSAPDKSGLPSDRFSAERTGGSVSTLTIQRTQQEDSAVYLCASSYYNQPQHFGDGTRLSIL.

This rearrangement joins TRBV27 to TRBJ1-1, with 10 positions matching TRBD1. Germline assignment: CDR1 MNHEY and CDR2 SMNVEV (reference sequence). V dropped 6 bases and J dropped 6; count of bases not matched to a gene: 13. The CDR3 sequence is 16 residues long. DNA for the CDR3: TGTGCCAGCAGGAAGGGGACAGGGGAGGGGGGCGCTGAAGCTTTCTTT. The encoded protein is CASRKGTGEGGAEAFF.

The chain uses TRBV2 and TRBJ2-7; D assignment may be TRBD1 or TRBD2 (6 bases each). CDR3 length equals 14 residues. V lost 9 bases and J 6 bases, leaving 21 bases between the germline ends. CDR1 is SNHLY, CDR2 FYNNEI, per germline. The CDR3 DNA follows: TGTGCCAGTTCCAGCCGTGGGGGGCGGGGCGAGCAGTACTTC. Residues: CASSSRGGRGEQYF.

The chain couples TRBV5-1 to TRBJ2-7; D might be TRBD2 (6 bases). This CDR3 is built from 14 residues. Trimming shortened V by 0 bases and J by 5 bases, and 12 bases separated the two germline ends. CDR1 and CDR2 (germline): SGHRS, YFSETQ. The CDR3 DNA reads TGCGCCAGCAGCTTGGCCTCGGGGGTGGACGAGCAGTACTTC. Translating it yields CASSLASGVDEQYF. The entire variable domain, with the rest obtained from reference TRBV5-1 and TRBJ2-7, is as follows: KAGVTQTPRYLIKTRGQQVTLSCSPISGHRSVSWYQQTPGQGLQFLFEYFSETQRNKGNFPGRFSGRQFSNSRSEMNVSTLELGDSALYLCASSLASGVDEQYFGPGTRLTVT.

The V call is TRBV18, the J call TRBJ1-2, with TRBD1 identical over 7 bases. Germline values: CDR1 KGHSH, CDR2 LQKENI. Losses at the gene ends were 4 bases for V and 2 bases for J; bases not matched to a gene: 13. This CDR3 comprises 17 residues. In DNA, the CDR3 is TGTGCCAGCTCACGAAACGCCCCGGGACAGTCAAACTATGGCTACACCTTC. Protein product: CASSRNAPGQSNYGYTF.

The rearrangement links TRBV27 to TRBJ2-7; D might be TRBD1 (5 bases). Trimming pared 6 bases from V and 2 bases from J, leaving 14 bases between. This CDR3 has 14 amino acids. From germline, CDR1 is MNHEY and CDR2 SMNVEV (reference sequence). For the CDR3, the DNA is TGTGCCAGCAGACTCCTCCAGGGAACCTACGAGCAGTACTTC. Encoded protein: CASRLLQGTYEQYF.

In its sample, this clone was seen a few times. Here the CDR3 DNA reads TGTGCCAGCAGCGGAAAGACAGCCCAGGGGTACGAGCAGTACTTC. It encodes CASSGKTAQGYEQYF. V and J are TRBV9 and TRBJ2-7; possibly TRBD1 for D (6 bases). CDR3 size: 15 residues. Germline lookup yields CDR1 SGDLS and CDR2 YYNGEE. V dropped 3 bases and J dropped 4 bases, with 17 bases sitting between them.

V gene TRBV6-5 combines with J gene TRBJ1-1, with D tentatively TRBD1 (6 bases). The V gene lost 6 bases and the J gene lost 2 bases, with 10 bases spanning the gap. The CDR3 loop spans 13 amino acids. The germline gives CDR1 MNHEY, CDR2 SVGAGI. The CDR3 sequence is CASRPGANTEAFF. In DNA, the CDR3 is TGTGCCAGCAGGCCGGGGGCCAACACTGAAGCTTTCTTT.

The chain joins TRBV5-1 to TRBJ1-6; D is ambiguous. The CDR3 has 14 residues. The germline CDR1 and CDR2 sequences are SGHRS and YFSETQ. V lost 9 bases to trimming and J lost 6 bases, with 16 bases between them. The DNA for the CDR3 is TGCGCCACCTCGGCCGGGGTCGGTAATTCACCCCTCCACTTT. It translates to CATSAGVGNSPLHF.

The chain employs TRBV30 and TRBJ1-3; 7 bases are shared with TRBD1. Germline lookup yields CDR1 GTSNPN and CDR2 SVGIG (reference sequence). The V and J ends lost 2 bases and 4 bases, in that order; junction bases with no gene match: 8. The CDR3 is made up of 15 amino acids. The CDR3 sequence: CAWSLTGASGNTIYF. In DNA form, the CDR3 reads TGTGCCTGGAGTTTAACAGGGGCTTCAGGAAACACCATATATTTT.

This clone is a singleton in its sample. The chain combines TRBV19 with TRBJ1-1; maybe TRBD1 (6 bases). Trimming took 9 bases from V and 1 from J, leaving 18 bases between them. The CDR3 length is 15 residues. Per germline, CDR1 LNHDA and CDR2 SQIVND (reference sequence). The CDR3 DNA reads TGTGCCAGCCTCAAAGAGGGGACATCGAACACTGAAGCTTTCTTT. Protein: CASLKEGTSNTEAFF.

CDR3 protein: CASRAESYEQYF. The CDR3 DNA is TGTGCCAGCAGGGCAGAGTCCTACGAGCAGTACTTC. This chain links TRBV6-5 with TRBJ2-7, with D unresolved. The CDR3 consists of 12 residues. The V gene's germline CDR1 is MNHEY and CDR2 SVGAGI. V dropped 6 bases and J dropped 1 base, with 7 bases sitting between them.

V usage is TRBV5-1 and J usage is TRBJ2-3; 10 bases line up with TRBD2. CDR1 and CDR2 (germline): SGHRS, YFSETQ. The CDR3 has 14 amino acids. Trimming cost V 5 bases and J 4 bases; bases outside gene matches: 4. The CDR3 bases are TGCGCCAGCAGATCCGGGACTAGCGCAGATACGCAGTATTTT. The encoded protein is CASRSGTSADTQYF. Full variable domain (missing parts from reference TRBV5-1 and TRBJ2-3): KAGVTQTPRYLIKTRGQQVTLSCSPISGHRSVSWYQQTPGQGLQFLFEYFSETQRNKGNFPGRFSGRQFSNSRSEMNVSTLELGDSALYLCASRSGTSADTQYFGPGTRLTVL.

The chain links TRBV19 to TRBJ1-3, with D maybe TRBD1 (5 bases). Germline V CDR1 and CDR2: LNHDA, SQIVND (reference sequence). The CDR3 totals 14 residues. Trimming shortened V by 3 bases and J by 9 bases, and 15 bases separated the two germline ends. CDR3 protein: CASSMGTAGVTIYF. The CDR3 coding sequence is TGTGCCAGTAGTATGGGGACCGCCGGAGTCACCATATATTTT.

The chain joins TRBV9 to TRBJ2-5, with a possible D match to TRBD1 (6 bases). Germline assignment: CDR1 SGDLS and CDR2 YYNGEE. V lost 9 bases and J lost 4, with 16 bases in between. CDR3 length: 13 residues. CDR3 coding DNA: TGTGCCATTTCCCCAAGGACAGTAGAGACCCAGTACTTC. Encoded protein: CAISPRTVETQYF.

This clone was seen once. The V gene is TRBV6-4, the J gene TRBJ2-1; D may be TRBD2 (6 bases). The CDR3 contains 16 residues. Looked up from germline, CDR1 is MRHNA and CDR2 is SNTAGT. Trimming cost V 4 bases and J 0 bases, with 13 bases left between them. The CDR3 here is CASSVGGESSYNEQFF. CDR3 coding DNA: TGTGCCAGCAGTGTGGGCGGGGAGAGCTCCTACAATGAGCAGTTCTTC.

This chain uses TRBV2 with TRBJ2-1; maybe TRBD1 (5 bases). The ends were cut back, 4 bases at V and 1 base at J, with 8 bases in the middle. Germline V gene lookup returns CDR1 SNHLY and CDR2 FYNNEI. This CDR3 comprises 14 residues. CDR3 loop: CASSGGPSYNEQFF. DNA of the CDR3: TGTGCCAGCAGTGGGGGCCCTTCCTACAATGAGCAGTTCTTC. Full variable domain (outside the CDR3, taken from reference TRBV2 and TRBJ2-1): EPEVTQTPSHQVTQMGQEVILRCVPISNHLYFYWYRQILGQKVEFLVSFYNNEISEKSEIFDDQFSVERPDGSNFTLKIRSTKLEDSAMYFCASSGGPSYNEQFFGPGTRLTVL.

The rearrangement uses TRBV7-2 and TRBJ2-3; possibly TRBD1 or TRBD2 for D (5 bases each). The CDR3 covers 14 residues. Between the trimmed V and J ends, which lost 3 bases and 0 bases, there was a span of 7 bases. CDR1 is SGHTA and CDR2 is FQGNSA in the germline V gene. CDR3 DNA: TGTGCCAGCAGCTTGAGGGGAAGCACAGATACGCAGTATTTT. Amino acid sequence: CASSLRGSTDTQYF.

The rearrangement joins TRBV5-1 to TRBJ1-2; D gene unclear. V was trimmed by 6 bases and J by 2 bases, leaving 8 bases between them. The CDR3 is made up of 12 amino acids. The germline CDR1 and CDR2 sequences are SGHRS and YFSETQ. Written as DNA, the CDR3 is TGCGCCAGCACCGAAACAAACTATGGCTACACCTTC. This sequence encodes CASTETNYGYTF.

The CDR3 coding sequence is TGTGCCAGCAGTGCCGAAGGGGGGGCTGGGGCCAACGTCCTGACTTTC. It translates to CASSAEGGAGANVLTF. The V and J genes are TRBV6-1 and TRBJ2-6; TRBD2 is a possible D gene (7 bases). The ends were cut back, 4 bases at V and 2 bases at J, with 12 bases in the middle. The CDR3 runs 16 residues. CDR1 and CDR2 from the germline V gene are MNHNS and SASEGT.